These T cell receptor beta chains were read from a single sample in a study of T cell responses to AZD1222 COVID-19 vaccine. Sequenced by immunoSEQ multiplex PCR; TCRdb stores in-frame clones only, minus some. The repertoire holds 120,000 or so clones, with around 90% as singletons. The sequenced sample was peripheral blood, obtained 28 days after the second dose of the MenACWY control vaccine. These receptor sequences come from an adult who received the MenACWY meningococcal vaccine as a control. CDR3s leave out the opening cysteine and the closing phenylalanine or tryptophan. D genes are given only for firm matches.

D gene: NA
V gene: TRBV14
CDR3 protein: ASSRAGTSSYEQY

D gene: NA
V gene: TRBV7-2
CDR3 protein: ASSLDGKAVETQY

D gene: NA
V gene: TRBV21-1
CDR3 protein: ASSKRKDRGREKLF

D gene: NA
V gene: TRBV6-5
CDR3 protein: ASSYGSSSYNEQF

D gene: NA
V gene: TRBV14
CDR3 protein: ASSHVNEKLF

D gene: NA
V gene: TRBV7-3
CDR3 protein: ASSLKATDTQY

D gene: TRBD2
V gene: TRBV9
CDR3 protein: ASSVRLAEKTDEQF

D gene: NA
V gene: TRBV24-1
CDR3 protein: ATSDLTGATDTQY

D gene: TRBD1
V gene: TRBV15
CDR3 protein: ATSSALTGAGTDTQY

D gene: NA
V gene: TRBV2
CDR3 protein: ASSSPDRPNQPQH

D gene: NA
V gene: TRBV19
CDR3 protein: ASRPGGGQPQH

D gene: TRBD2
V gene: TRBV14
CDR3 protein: ASSQGAAGVADTQY

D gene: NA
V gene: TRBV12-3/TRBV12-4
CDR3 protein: ASSLAPTGELF

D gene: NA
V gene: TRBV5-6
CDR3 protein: ASSQQAQGRQPQH

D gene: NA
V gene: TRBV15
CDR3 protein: ATSTRASYNEQF

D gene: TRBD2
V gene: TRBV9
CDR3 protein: ASSLSGGSFDEQY

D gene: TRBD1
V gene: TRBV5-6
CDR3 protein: ASSWDSSYEQY

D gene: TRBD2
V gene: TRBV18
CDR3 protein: ASSPTSGNYNEQF

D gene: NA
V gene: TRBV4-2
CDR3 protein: ASSQDLQAGPGELF

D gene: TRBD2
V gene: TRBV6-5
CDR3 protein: ASRTSSRETQY

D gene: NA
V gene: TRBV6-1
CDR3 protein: ASSEVRDYGYT

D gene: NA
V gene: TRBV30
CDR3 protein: ASGRVSNQPQH

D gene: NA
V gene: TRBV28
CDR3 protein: ASSTPPRYYNEQF

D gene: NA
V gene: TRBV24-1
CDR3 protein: ATSVESGPTDRDTQY

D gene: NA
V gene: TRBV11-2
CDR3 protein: ASSPGNTGNTIY

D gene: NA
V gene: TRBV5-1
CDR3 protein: ASSLTVTDTQY

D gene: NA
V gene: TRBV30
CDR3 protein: AFQRTGGFEKLF

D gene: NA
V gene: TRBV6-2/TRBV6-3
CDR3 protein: ASSYGGSRNEQF

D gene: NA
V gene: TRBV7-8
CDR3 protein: ASSFVGILAKNIQY

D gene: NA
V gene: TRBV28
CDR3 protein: ASSPRNTEAF

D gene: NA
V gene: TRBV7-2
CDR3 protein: ASSPRRGSYEQY

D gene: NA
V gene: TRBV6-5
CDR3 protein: ASTESLLRALAQH

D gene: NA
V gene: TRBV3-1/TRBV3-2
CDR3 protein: ASSQTRGSHNEQF

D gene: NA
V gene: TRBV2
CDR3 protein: ASSERVSNQPQH

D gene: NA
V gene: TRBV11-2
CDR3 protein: ASSSHRETQY

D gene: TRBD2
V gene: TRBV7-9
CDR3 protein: ASSLALGGTSYEQY

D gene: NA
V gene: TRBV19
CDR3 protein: ASSIDFPAAADTIY

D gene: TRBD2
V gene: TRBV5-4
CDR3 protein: ASSLAGGRVTGELF

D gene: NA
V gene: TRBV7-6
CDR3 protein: ASSSPGIDSGNTIY

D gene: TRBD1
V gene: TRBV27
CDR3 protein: ASSRDSGQPQH

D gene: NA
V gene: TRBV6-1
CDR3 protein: ASSDGGHQPQH

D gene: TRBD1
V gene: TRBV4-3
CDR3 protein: ASSQATGGYGYT

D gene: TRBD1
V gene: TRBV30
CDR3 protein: AWSTGGGTGELF

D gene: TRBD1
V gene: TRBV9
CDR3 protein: ASSALTGVNTGELF

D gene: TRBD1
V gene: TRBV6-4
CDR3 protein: ASSVLGGQGLNEQF

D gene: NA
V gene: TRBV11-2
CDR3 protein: ASTRLEGHSPLH

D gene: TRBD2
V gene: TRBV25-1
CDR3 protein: ASSAVRPGLAGYEQF